The 8 T cell receptor beta chains below all came from one sample that was sequenced in a study of T cells after yellow fever vaccination. TCRdb reprocessed the 5' RACE reads with MiXCR, giving one entry per CDR3 protein. The sample consists of 110,000 or so distinct CDR3 sequences, about 7.2% of them appearing once. This material consisted of CD4+ T cells sorted from PBMCs, taken about 41 days after the first yellow fever vaccination. Receptor source: a man aged 18 to 30 who received the YFV17D yellow fever vaccine.

This clonotype was recorded at least ten times. DNA of the CDR3: TGTGCTAGTGGTCGCCGAGACTTACAGCCACAGCCCCAGCATTTT. It encodes CASGRRDLQPQPQHF. The J gene is TRBJ1-5, the V gene TRBV12-5; no clear D. CDR3 length equals 15 residues. The V end was cut by 5 bases, the J end by 7 bases, with 18 bases between. Germline values: CDR1 LGHNT, CDR2 FRNRAP.

The table lists this clonotype with many counts. The gene calls are TRBV20-1 and TRBJ2-3; D gene unclear. Deletions cut 1 base from V and 4 bases from J, with 6 bases between. The CDR3 length is 12 residues. The V gene's germline CDR1 is DFQATT and CDR2 SNEGSKA (reference sequence). The CDR3: CSARASSDTQYF. CDR3 DNA: TGCAGTGCTAGAGCCTCTTCAGATACGCAGTATTTT.

This clonotype was detected many times. The chain couples TRBV12-3 or TRBV12-4 to TRBJ2-5; either TRBD1 or TRBD2 may fit D (5 bases each). The V gene lost 5 bases and the J gene lost 5 bases, with 9 bases spanning the gap. This CDR3 contains 12 residues. Written as DNA, the CDR3 is TGTGCCAGCAGTCTCAGGGAGGAGACCCAGTACTTC. It translates to CASSLREETQYF.

This clonotype was observed a handful of times. This chain links TRBV5-1 with TRBJ2-5; maybe TRBD2 (5 bases). Deletions cut 4 bases from V and 2 bases from J, with 9 bases between. The CDR3 runs to 13 residues. CDR1 is SGHRS and CDR2 is YFSETQ in the germline V gene. The CDR3 bases are TGCGCCAGCAGCGGCAGGACTCAAGAGACCCAGTACTTC. The encoded protein is CASSGRTQETQYF.

The rearrangement joins TRBV10-3 to TRBJ1-6, with D possibly TRBD1 on 5 matching bases. Looked up from germline, CDR1 is ENHRY and CDR2 is SYGVKD. V lost 7 bases, J lost 8 bases, and 15 bases lay in between. The CDR3 totals 14 residues. CDR3 residues: CAINSVGPDSPLHF. The DNA of the CDR3 is TGTGCCATCAATTCTGTGGGGCCTGATTCACCCCTCCACTTT.

This clonotype has at least ten counts. The chain is built from TRBV28 and TRBJ2-7, with D unclear. CDR1 and CDR2 (germline): MDHEN, SYDVKM. This CDR3 spans 13 amino acids. Trimming took off 4 bases at V and 4 bases at J, with 11 bases between the two ends. Here the CDR3 reads CASSSPDHYEQYV. CDR3 nucleotides: TGTGCCAGCAGTTCCCCGGACCATTACGAGCAGTACGTC.

The table lists this clonotype with many counts. The rearrangement links TRBV7-3 to TRBJ2-2; D unclear. Germline CDR1 is SGHTA and CDR2 is FQGTGA. Between the trimmed V and J ends, which lost 5 bases and 7 bases, there was a span of 8 bases. The CDR3 sequence is 12 residues long. CDR3 residues: CASSLFFGELFF. The CDR3 coding sequence is TGTGCCAGCAGCCTTTTCTTCGGGGAGCTGTTTTTT. Variable domain in full (rest from reference TRBV7-3 and TRBJ2-2): GAGVSQTPSNKVTEKGKYVELRCDPISGHTALYWYRQSLGQGPEFLIYFQGTGAADDSGLPNDRFFAVRPEGSVSTLKIQRTERGDSAVYLCASSLFFGELFFGEGSRLTVL.

The table lists this clonotype with many counts. The chain has TRBV6-1 and TRBJ2-5; weak D call: TRBD2 (6 bases). Trimming cost V 8 bases and J 1 base, with 11 bases left between them. The CDR3 totals 13 residues. Germline CDR1 MNHNS, CDR2 SASEGT. CDR3 in amino acids: CASHRGIQETQYF. The CDR3 nucleotides read TGTGCCAGCCATCGGGGGATCCAAGAGACCCAGTACTTC.